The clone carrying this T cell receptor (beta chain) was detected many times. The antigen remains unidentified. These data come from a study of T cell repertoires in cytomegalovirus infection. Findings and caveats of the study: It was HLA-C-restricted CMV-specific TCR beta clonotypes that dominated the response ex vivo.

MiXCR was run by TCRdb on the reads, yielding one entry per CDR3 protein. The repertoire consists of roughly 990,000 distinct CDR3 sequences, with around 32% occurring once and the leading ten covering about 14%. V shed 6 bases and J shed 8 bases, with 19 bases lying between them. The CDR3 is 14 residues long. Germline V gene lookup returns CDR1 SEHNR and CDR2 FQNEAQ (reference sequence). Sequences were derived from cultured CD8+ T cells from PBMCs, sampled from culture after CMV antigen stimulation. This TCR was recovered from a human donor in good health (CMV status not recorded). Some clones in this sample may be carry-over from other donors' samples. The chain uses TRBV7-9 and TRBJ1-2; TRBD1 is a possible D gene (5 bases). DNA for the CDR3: TGTGCCAGCAGACATCCGATAGGGGACGGAGGCTACACCTTC. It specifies CASRHPIGDGGYTF.